These 3 T cell receptor beta chains came from one sample sequenced in a study of blood T cell repertoires in COVID-19. The data were produced by immunoSEQ multiplex PCR, yet TCRdb's version contains in-frame clones alone and is incomplete. Here the sample spans approximately 210,000 clones, about four fifths being singletons. Sequenced material: peripheral blood. These receptors originate from a woman aged 45-60 years with active or convalescent COVID-19.

The rearrangement links TRBV5-1 to TRBJ2-1, with 8 bases that match TRBD1. Germline CDR1 and CDR2: SGHRS and YFSETQ. The CDR3 consists of 14 residues. With 4 bases clipped from V and 7 bases from J, the junction kept 7 bases outside the gene matches. CDR3 amino acids: CASSTRQGRNEQFF. The DNA of the CDR3 is TGCGCCAGCAGCACCAGACAGGGGAGGAATGAGCAGTTCTTC.

This chain connects TRBV19 to TRBJ2-5; 9 bases are shared with TRBD1. Germline V CDR1 and CDR2: LNHDA, SQIVND (reference sequence). Trimming removed 1 base from V and 5 bases from J; junction bases left unmatched: 8. The CDR3 is 16 amino acids. CDR3 loop: CASSIVAGTGRETQYF. The CDR3 DNA is TGTGCCAGTAGTATAGTGGCTGGGACAGGGCGGGAGACCCAGTACTTC.

V is TRBV9 and J is TRBJ2-3; TRBD1 is a possible D gene (6 bases). V dropped 4 bases and J dropped 5 bases, with 11 bases sitting between them. The CDR3 runs to 13 residues. Germline CDR1 and CDR2: SGDLS and YYNGEE. CDR3 sequence (DNA): TGTGCCAGCAGCTCCACAGGGAGAGATACGCAGTATTTT. Translating gives CASSSTGRDTQYF.